The source of this TCR beta chain is a study of CD8 T cells in ankylosing spondylitis. Broader study findings: The clones that were linked to disease were reported to be significantly enriched in matched synovial fluid samples from ankylosing spondylitis patients. Certain motif variants had earlier been reported in reactive arthritis synovial fluid and blood. What seemed typical of ankylosing spondylitis blood was a TCR beta motif built from several highly homologous variants. Researchers report that disease-linked clones proved CD8+ and relatively rare in peripheral blood.

The V end was cut by 2 bases, the J end by 2 bases, with 8 bases between. The CDR3 has 13 residues. CDR1 and CDR2 from the germline V gene are SGHRS and YFSETQ. As for this clonotype: Its cognate antigen is unknown.

With molecular barcodes, quantitative 5'-RACE was used to make the TCR beta libraries. TCRdb analysed the 5' RACE reads with MiXCR anew, one entry per CDR3 protein. Seen here are about 750,000 distinct CDR3 sequences, 19% observed once, and the top ten hold roughly a fifth. Sequenced input: blood, either unsorted or a sorted T cell fraction (not recorded which). J is TRBJ2-7 and V is TRBV5-1; D gene uncertain. This TCR came from a male donor with ankylosing spondylitis. The CDR3 region is CASSFHSPYEQYF. In DNA form, the CDR3 reads TGCGCCAGCAGCTTTCACAGTCCCTACGAGCAGTACTTC.